This TCR beta chain is from a study of shared clonotypes between healthy human individuals. Method: immunoSEQ multiplex PCR; TCRdb's copy keeps in-frame clones and lacks some. The table has more than 2 million clones, about 95% seen once. Naive CD8 cells lacked CD45RO, underwent positive selection for CCR7 and left out terminally differentiated effector memory CD45RA+ cells. Trimming took 1 base from V and 2 from J, leaving 13 bases between them. Germline assignment: CDR1 SGDLS and CDR2 YYNGEE. The CDR3 spans 15 residues. The chain uses TRBV9 and TRBJ2-7; TRBD1 might be the D (6 bases). Sequenced: naive CD8+ T cells sorted from blood. The receptor comes from a man between 18 and 29 years old in good health. The CDR3, as DNA: TGTGCCAGCAGCGTATTTGCAGGGGATCCCTACGAGCAGTACTTC. Amino acids: CASSVFAGDPYEQYF.